The 2 T cell receptor beta chains below come from one sample, sequenced in a study of shared clonotypes between healthy human individuals. Naivety among CD8 cells was defined by CD45RO negativity and positive CCR7 selection, thereby excluding terminally differentiated effector memory CD45RA+ cells. The assay was immunoSEQ multiplex PCR, and TCRdb's table has in-frame clones only and misses some. The top ten hold less than 25% of the sample, which has approximately 740,000 clones, 80% to 95% seen once. The sequencing input was naive CD8+ T cells sorted from blood. Every receptor here comes from a man younger than 40 in good health.

This rearrangement joins TRBV5-1 to TRBJ2-1, with 10 bases that match TRBD2. The CDR3 length is 15 residues. Per germline, CDR1 SGHRS and CDR2 YFSETQ. V trimming: 3 bases; J trimming: 5 bases; junction bases outside the gene matches: 5. Written as DNA, the CDR3 is TGCGCCAGCAGCTGGACTAGCGGAATTAACAATGAGCAGTTCTTC. Residues: CASSWTSGINNEQFF.

DNA for the CDR3: TGTGCCAGCAGCAACCAAGGGGAGAGGGCAAAGACCCAGTACTTC. Its translation is CASSNQGERAKTQYF. The chain employs TRBV7-9 and TRBJ2-5; either TRBD1 or TRBD2 may supply D (5 bases each). This CDR3 region has 15 residues. Trimming took 5 bases from V and 6 from J, leaving 19 bases between them. Germline assignment: CDR1 SEHNR and CDR2 FQNEAQ (reference sequence).